These T cell receptor beta chains were read from a single sample in a study of T cell repertoires in cytomegalovirus infection. MiXCR was run by TCRdb on the reads, yielding one entry per CDR3 protein. The sample includes around 250,000 distinct CDR3 sequences, more than 15% of them seen just once. Sequences were obtained from CD8+ T cells from PBMCs. The origin of the receptors is a human donor in good health (CMV status not recorded). Some clones in this sample may be carry-over from other donors' samples. CDR3s leave out the opening cysteine and the closing phenylalanine or tryptophan.

V	J	CDR3
TRBV7-8	TRBJ1-5	ASSSDRAYSNQPQH
TRBV7-9	TRBJ2-7	ASSPPGTGPYEQY
TRBV5-1	TRBJ2-7	ASSLAPDRDSYEQY
TRBV2	TRBJ2-7	ASMGIEQY
TRBV20-1	TRBJ2-1	SARGRAYNEQF
TRBV7-6	TRBJ2-7	ASSLTPLGPSEQY
TRBV29-1	TRBJ1-2	SVEAGDTNYGYT
TRBV7-2	TRBJ2-5	ASSEGWGLEETQY
TRBV6-2/TRBV6-3	TRBJ2-2	ASNEGPYTGELF
TRBV7-8	TRBJ1-2	ASSLGQNYGYT
TRBV7-6	TRBJ1-1	ASSPNRGLDTEAF
TRBV28	TRBJ1-5	ASSRGSTGVFRPQH
TRBV24-1	TRBJ2-1	ATRGGTLRHNEQF
TRBV5-5	TRBJ1-2	ASKDAAGNYGYT
TRBV27	TRBJ2-1	ASSNNLYNEQF
TRBV29-1	TRBJ2-3	SVEGDRGLTDTQY
TRBV28	TRBJ2-4	ASSPPGLGVAKNIQY
TRBV4-2	TRBJ1-2	ASSQDTFSFSVGHYGYT
TRBV27	TRBJ2-7	ASSPETGFTAIEQY
TRBV5-5	TRBJ1-1	ASSLEWAPVMNTEAF
TRBV4-1	TRBJ1-2	ASSPPGTGIDYT
TRBV19	TRBJ2-3	ASTPPGLPIAVTDTQY
TRBV7-9	TRBJ2-4	ASSLNREAKNIQY
TRBV6-2/TRBV6-3	TRBJ1-1	ASSTGSLNTEAF
TRBV19	TRBJ2-7	ASSSTGHYSYEQY